This TCR beta chain was profiled in a study of blood T cell repertoires in COVID-19. Turning to the study itself: The origin of the acute and convalescent COVID-19 samples was the United States, Italy and Spain. T cells, B-cell-depleted T cells, or PBMCs provided the cDNA or gDNA that served as material.

Methods used by the authors: Amplification from reference gene primers served as the basis for estimated nucleated cell counts. Generated by immunoSEQ multiplex PCR, the TCRdb table keeps only in-frame clones and is missing some. D and trimming were read from the DNA, whereas the V and J calls and clone size are those reported in that table. The data hold 25,000 to 30,000 clones, with 88% observed a single time. This CDR3 has 18 amino acids. Germline values: CDR1 MNHEY, CDR2 SVGEGT. Trimming cost V 5 bases and J 8 bases; bases outside gene matches: 19. The sequenced sample consisted of peripheral blood. The gene calls are TRBV6-2 or TRBV6-3 and TRBJ2-1, with 9 nucleotides matching TRBD2. This receptor was taken from a human donor in a cohort sampled during active COVID-19. The CDR3 nucleotides read TGTGCCAGCAGTCACTTGGGGGGTAGCGGGGGCCTAACTTATGAGCAGTTCTTC. Its translation: CASSHLGGSGGLTYEQFF.